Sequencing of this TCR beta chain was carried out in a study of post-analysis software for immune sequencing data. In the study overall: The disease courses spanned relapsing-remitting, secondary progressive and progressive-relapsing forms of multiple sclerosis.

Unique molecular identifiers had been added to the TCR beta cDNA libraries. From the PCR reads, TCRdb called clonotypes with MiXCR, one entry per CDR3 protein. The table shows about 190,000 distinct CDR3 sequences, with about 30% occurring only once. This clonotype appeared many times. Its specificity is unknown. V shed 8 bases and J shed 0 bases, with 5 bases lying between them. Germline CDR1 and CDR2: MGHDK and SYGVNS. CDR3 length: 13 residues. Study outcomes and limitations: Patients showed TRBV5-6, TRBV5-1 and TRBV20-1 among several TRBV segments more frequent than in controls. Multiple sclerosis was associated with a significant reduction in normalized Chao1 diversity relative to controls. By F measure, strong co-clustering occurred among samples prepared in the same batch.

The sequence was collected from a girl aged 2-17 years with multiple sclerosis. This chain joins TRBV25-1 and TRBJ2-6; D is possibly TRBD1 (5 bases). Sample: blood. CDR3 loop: CASQGSGANVLTF. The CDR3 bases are TGTGCCAGCCAGGGCTCTGGGGCCAACGTCCTGACTTTC. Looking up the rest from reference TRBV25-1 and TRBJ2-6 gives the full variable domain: EADIYQTPRYLVIGTGKKITLECSQTMGHDKMYWYQQDPGMELHLIHYSYGVNSTEKGDLSSESTVSRIRTEHFPLTLESARPSHTSQYLCASQGSGANVLTFGAGSRLTVL.